The present TCR beta chain was sequenced within a study of blood T cell repertoires in COVID-19. Study details: There were acute and convalescent COVID-19 samples, and they came from the United States, Italy and Spain. In each case, the material was cDNA or gDNA derived from T cells, B-cell-depleted T cells, or PBMCs.

Original handling: Reference gene primer amplification gave nucleated cell count estimates. Some clones are missing from TCRdb's copy, which holds only in-frame ones; the method was immunoSEQ multiplex PCR. The DNA was the basis for D and trimming; V, J and clone size are from that table. Of about 220,000 clones detected, approximately 81% appear once; the ten largest clones hold less than 4%. Germline CDR1 MNHNS, CDR2 SASEGT. The ends lost 0 bases at V and 3 bases at J; junction bases unmatched: 3. The CDR3 covers 16 residues. This TCR came from a woman of 80 years or more with acute or convalescent COVID-19. The rearrangement uses TRBV6-1 and TRBJ2-3; 10 bases align to TRBD2. The material sequenced was peripheral blood. CDR3 nucleotide sequence: TGTGCCAGCAGTGAAGCGCAAGCGGGGGGGACAGATACGCAGTATTTT. Its translation: CASSEAQAGGTDTQYF.